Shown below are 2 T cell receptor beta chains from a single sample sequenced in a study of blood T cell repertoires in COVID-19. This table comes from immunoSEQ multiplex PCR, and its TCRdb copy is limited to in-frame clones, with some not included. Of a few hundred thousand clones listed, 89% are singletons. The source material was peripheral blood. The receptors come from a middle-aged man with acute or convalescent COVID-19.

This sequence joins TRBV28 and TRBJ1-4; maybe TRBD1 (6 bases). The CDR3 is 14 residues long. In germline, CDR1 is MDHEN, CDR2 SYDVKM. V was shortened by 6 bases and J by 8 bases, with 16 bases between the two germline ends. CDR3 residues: CASSRGAVGEKLFF. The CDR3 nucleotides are TGTGCCAGCAGCCGGGGGGCAGTAGGGGAAAAACTGTTTTTT.

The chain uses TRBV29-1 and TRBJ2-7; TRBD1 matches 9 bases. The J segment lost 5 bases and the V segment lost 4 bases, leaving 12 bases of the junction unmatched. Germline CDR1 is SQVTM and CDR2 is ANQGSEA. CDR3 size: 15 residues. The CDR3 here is CSVVPGTGFQDEQYF. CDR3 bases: TGCAGCGTTGTCCCCGGGACAGGGTTTCAGGACGAGCAGTACTTC.